Sequencing of this T cell receptor (beta chain) was carried out in a study of human T cells and chemical hapten exposure. The CDR3 has 16 residues. V lost 5 bases to trimming and J lost 4 bases; unmatched junction nucleotides: 7. CDR1 MNHEY and CDR2 SMNVEV come from the germline V gene (reference sequence). From the RACE reads, TCRdb called clonotypes with MiXCR, one entry per CDR3 protein. The sample comprises more than 30,000 distinct CDR3 sequences, around 6.5% of which are singletons, and roughly 9.2% rests with the top ten. This clonotype was seen at least ten times. As to time point: patch test 1, 2 weeks after DPC sensitization. This sample's treatment: therapeutic diphenylcyclopropenone sensitization with weekly scalp DPC. Someone pulled total RNA out of unfractionated whole blood.

Sequences were derived from whole blood, sampled in connection with sensitization to the hapten diphenylcyclopropenone (DPC). J is TRBJ2-2 and V is TRBV27, with 10 bases matching TRBD1. The receptor was derived from a woman aged 25 to 39 with alopecia areata. Some clones in this sample may be carry-over from other donors' samples. In DNA, the CDR3 is TGTGCCAGCAGTACTAGACAGGGGGCGGTCACCGGGGAGCTGTTTTTT. This encodes CASSTRQGAVTGELFF.